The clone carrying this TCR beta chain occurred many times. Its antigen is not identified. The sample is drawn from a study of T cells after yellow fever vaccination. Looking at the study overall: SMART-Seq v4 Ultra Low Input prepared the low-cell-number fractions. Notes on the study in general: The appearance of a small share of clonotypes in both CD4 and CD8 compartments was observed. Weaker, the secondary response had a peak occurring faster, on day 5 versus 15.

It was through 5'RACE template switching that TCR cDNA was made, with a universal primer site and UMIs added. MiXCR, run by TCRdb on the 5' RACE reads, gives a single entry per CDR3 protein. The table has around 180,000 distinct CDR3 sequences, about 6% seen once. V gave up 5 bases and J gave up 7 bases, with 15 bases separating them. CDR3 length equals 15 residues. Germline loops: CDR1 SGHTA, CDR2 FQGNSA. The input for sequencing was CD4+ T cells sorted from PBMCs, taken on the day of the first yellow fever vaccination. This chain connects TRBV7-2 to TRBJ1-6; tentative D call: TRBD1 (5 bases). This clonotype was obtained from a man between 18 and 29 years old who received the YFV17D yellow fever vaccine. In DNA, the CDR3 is TGTGCCAGCAGCAGCGTTGGGTGGGACAATTCACCCCTCCACTTT. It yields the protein CASSSVGWDNSPLHF.